These 20 T cell receptor beta chains originate from one sample sequenced in a study of blood T cell repertoires in COVID-19. Assay: immunoSEQ multiplex PCR; the TCRdb copy retains only in-frame clones and omits some. Among under 450,000 clones listed, around four fifths were seen once. Sequenced material: PBMCs or T cells enriched from blood (not recorded which). Receptor source: a woman in her forties or fifties who had recovered from COVID-19.

The genes are TRBV10-3 and TRBJ1-5, with a weak D call TRBD1 (5 bases). Per germline, CDR1 ENHRY and CDR2 SYGVKD. The CDR3 extends over 12 amino acids. Trimming left V 3 bases short and J 13 bases short, with 13 bases between. This CDR3 reads CAISEKQGGQHF. The CDR3, as DNA: TGTGCCATCAGTGAAAAGCAGGGAGGTCAGCATTTT.

This chain links TRBV30 with TRBJ1-4, with D unresolved. V lost 2 bases and J 14 bases, leaving 15 bases between the germline ends. The CDR3 contains 12 residues. The germline gives CDR1 GTSNPN, CDR2 SVGIG (reference sequence). The CDR3 loop is CAWSPGSRRLFF. The CDR3 region has the DNA TGTGCCTGGAGTCCCGGATCCCGGAGGCTGTTTTTT.

The rearrangement joins TRBV10-3 to TRBJ1-2, with no clear D. From germline, CDR1 is ENHRY and CDR2 SYGVKD. V dropped 0 bases and J dropped 1 base, with 6 bases sitting between them. The CDR3 sequence is 14 residues long. CDR3 sequence reads: CAISESRVNYGYTF. For the CDR3, the DNA is TGTGCCATCAGTGAGTCGAGGGTTAACTATGGCTACACCTTC.

This clone turned up a few times. This chain connects TRBV27 to TRBJ1-1; 7 positions agree with TRBD1. The CDR3 loop spans 14 amino acids. Germline CDR1 is MNHEY and CDR2 is SMNVEV (reference sequence). V was clipped by 5 bases and J by 4 bases; unmatched bases: 7. CDR3 coding DNA: TGTGCCAGCAGTCCCCCGGGACAGATCACTGAAGCTTTCTTT. Amino acid sequence: CASSPPGQITEAFF.

V is TRBV4-2 and J is TRBJ1-2; no clear D gene. The CDR3 is made up of 12 amino acids. The V and J ends lost 0 bases and 11 bases respectively, with 10 bases between them. CDR1 is LGHNA, CDR2 YNFKEQ, per germline. This chain's CDR3 is CASSQDAEAYTF. The CDR3 coding sequence is TGTGCCAGCAGCCAAGATGCGGAAGCTTACACCTTC.

The V and J genes are TRBV7-2 and TRBJ2-7; perhaps TRBD2 as D (6 bases). This CDR3 is 13 amino acids long. V gave up 6 bases and J gave up 4 bases, with 13 bases separating them. Germline CDR1 and CDR2: SGHTA and FQGNSA. This CDR3 is CASREAGFYEQYF. CDR3 sequence (DNA): TGTGCCAGCAGGGAGGCGGGGTTTTACGAGCAGTACTTC.

The chain uses TRBV7-2 and TRBJ1-4; D is unresolved. The V and J ends lost 2 bases and 0 bases respectively, with 10 bases between them. Germline V gene lookup returns CDR1 SGHTA and CDR2 FQGNSA. This CDR3 comprises 16 residues. CDR3 loop: CASSLYVGATNEKLFF. Here the CDR3 DNA reads TGTGCCAGCAGCTTATATGTTGGAGCAACTAATGAAAAACTGTTTTTT. The complete variable domain, with remaining parts taken from reference TRBV7-2 and TRBJ1-4, reads GAGVSQSPSNKVTEKGKDVELRCDPISGHTALYWYRQSLGQGLEFLIYFQGNSAPDKSGLPSDRFSAERTGGSVSTLTIQRTQQEDSAVYLCASSLYVGATNEKLFFGSGTQLSVL.

The table lists this clone with a few counts. CDR3 region: CASSRGSGNTIYF. The DNA for the CDR3 is TGTGCCAGCAGCCGAGGTTCTGGAAACACCATATATTTT. The V and J genes are TRBV7-2 and TRBJ1-3; D unresolved. The germline V gene encodes CDR1 SGHTA and CDR2 FQGNSA. The CDR3 has 13 amino acids. With 5 bases removed from V and 1 base from J, the gap between germline ends came to 6 bases. The whole variable domain, remainder taken from reference TRBV7-2 and TRBJ1-3, is GAGVSQSPSNKVTEKGKDVELRCDPISGHTALYWYRQSLGQGLEFLIYFQGNSAPDKSGLPSDRFSAERTGGSVSTLTIQRTQQEDSAVYLCASSRGSGNTIYFGEGSWLTVV.

The rearrangement uses TRBV6-1 and TRBJ2-5; D possibly corresponds to TRBD2 (5 bases). Trimming removed 3 bases from V and 5 bases from J, with 10 bases in between. This CDR3 contains 13 residues. CDR1 is MNHNS and CDR2 is SASEGT in the germline V gene. The CDR3 here is CASSDSGMETQYF. CDR3 nucleotide sequence: TGTGCCAGCAGTGATTCCGGGATGGAGACCCAGTACTTC.

As to this clone: At the DNA level, this CDR3 is encoded by other sequences in the same sample as well. The genes are TRBV18 and TRBJ1-1, with unresolved D. The germline V gene has CDR1 KGHSH and CDR2 LQKENI. Trimming pared 3 bases from V and 2 bases from J, leaving 7 bases between. There are 13 residues in the CDR3. The CDR3 sequence: CASSPGRNTEAFF. CDR3 coding DNA: TGTGCCAGCTCACCGGGGAGAAACACTGAAGCTTTCTTT.

The CDR3 loop is CASTHPTGSNQPQHF. The CDR3 DNA follows: TGTGCCAGTACTCACCCGACAGGGAGCAATCAGCCCCAGCATTTT. This sequence joins TRBV19 and TRBJ1-5; 7 positions agree with TRBD1. With V trimmed by 7 bases and J by 1 base, 7 bases remained unmatched. The CDR3 contains 15 residues. The germline V gene has CDR1 LNHDA and CDR2 SQIVND (reference sequence).

V gene TRBV27 combines with J gene TRBJ1-2; D call uncertain. Germline assignment: CDR1 MNHEY and CDR2 SMNVEV (reference sequence). The CDR3 sequence is 13 residues long. Between the trimmed V and J ends, which lost 3 bases and 4 bases, there was a span of 9 bases. The CDR3 nucleotides are TGTGCCAGCAGTTTGGGCAGGCCCTATGGCTACACCTTC. This codes for CASSLGRPYGYTF.

In DNA form, the CDR3 reads TGTGCCTATCGGTCGGGATCACTAAGCTCCTACGAGCAGTACTTC. It specifies CAYRSGSLSSYEQYF. This chain links TRBV30 with TRBJ2-7, with D perhaps matching TRBD2 (5 bases). There are 15 residues in the CDR3. From germline, CDR1 is GTSNPN and CDR2 SVGIG (reference sequence). Trimming removed 7 bases from V and 0 bases from J, with 19 bases in between.

V is TRBV18 and J is TRBJ1-2; 7 bases fit TRBD1. V lost 3 bases to trimming and J lost 4 bases; unmatched junction nucleotides: 2. CDR3 length: 13 amino acids. CDR1 KGHSH and CDR2 LQKENI come from the germline V gene. The CDR3 loop reads CASSPGQLYGYTF. In nucleotides, the CDR3 is TGTGCCAGCTCACCGGGACAGCTCTATGGCTACACCTTC.

The genes are TRBV6-6 and TRBJ2-5; 12 bases fit TRBD2. The CDR3 spans 16 residues. Trimming at V came to 5 bases and at J to 3 bases, leaving 7 bases not matched to a gene. The germline CDR1 and CDR2 sequences are MNHNY and SVGAGI (reference sequence). The CDR3 DNA follows: TGTGCCAGCAGTACCACTAGCGGGGGGCCCGAAGAGACCCAGTACTTC. As protein: CASSTTSGGPEETQYF.

The chain carries TRBV29-1 and TRBJ1-2; 10 nucleotides match TRBD1. Germline CDR1 SQVTM, CDR2 ANQGSEA. The CDR3 sequence is 16 residues long. The trim removed 5 bases at V and 6 bases at J, leaving 15 bases unmatched. The CDR3: CSVPRSGGQGSNGYTF. Written as DNA, the CDR3 is TGCAGCGTTCCGAGGTCGGGGGGACAGGGGTCGAATGGCTACACCTTC.

This clone has just a few counts. The genes are TRBV19 and TRBJ1-1; perhaps TRBD1 as D (6 bases). The V end lost 3 bases, the J end lost 1 base, and 15 bases lay between the germline ends. This CDR3 comprises 16 residues. Germline V gene lookup returns CDR1 LNHDA and CDR2 SQIVND (reference sequence). This chain's CDR3 is CASSIPPPRGNTEAFF. The CDR3 bases are TGTGCCAGTAGTATCCCTCCCCCCAGGGGGAACACTGAAGCTTTCTTT.

This chain uses TRBV5-1 with TRBJ1-2, with D possibly TRBD1 on 6 matching bases. The CDR3 is 14 amino acids. Per germline, CDR1 SGHRS and CDR2 YFSETQ. The ends were cut back, 4 bases at V and 7 bases at J, with 17 bases in the middle. Written as DNA, the CDR3 is TGCGCCAGCAGCGTACAGGGCTCTGGGGGTGGCTACACCTTC. Protein sequence: CASSVQGSGGGYTF.

The V call is TRBV13, the J call TRBJ1-1; 8 bases line up with TRBD1. Germline loops: CDR1 PRHDT, CDR2 FYEKMQ (reference sequence). J gave up 0 bases and V 1 base, and 7 bases lay outside the gene matches. The CDR3 sequence is 17 residues long. The CDR3 DNA reads as TGTGCCAGCAGCTTAGATTCTTCAGGGGGCATGAACACTGAAGCTTTCTTT. Its protein product is CASSLDSSGGMNTEAFF. Complete variable domain (other parts from reference TRBV13 and TRBJ1-1): AAGVIQSPRHLIKEKRETATLKCYPIPRHDTVYWYQQGPGQDPQFLISFYEKMQSDKGSIPDRFSAQQFSDYHSELNMSSLELGDSALYFCASSLDSSGGMNTEAFFGQGTRLTVV.

This clone has only a few counts. The chain employs TRBV6-4 and TRBJ1-1; 9 nucleotides match TRBD1. The V segment lost 7 bases and the J segment 10 bases; nucleotides outside the gene matches: 13. The germline V gene encodes CDR1 MRHNA and CDR2 SNTAGT. The CDR3 has 14 amino acids. The CDR3, as DNA: TGTGCCAGCACCCCGACCCCGGGACAGGGAAGAGCTTTCTTT. Translating gives CASTPTPGQGRAFF.